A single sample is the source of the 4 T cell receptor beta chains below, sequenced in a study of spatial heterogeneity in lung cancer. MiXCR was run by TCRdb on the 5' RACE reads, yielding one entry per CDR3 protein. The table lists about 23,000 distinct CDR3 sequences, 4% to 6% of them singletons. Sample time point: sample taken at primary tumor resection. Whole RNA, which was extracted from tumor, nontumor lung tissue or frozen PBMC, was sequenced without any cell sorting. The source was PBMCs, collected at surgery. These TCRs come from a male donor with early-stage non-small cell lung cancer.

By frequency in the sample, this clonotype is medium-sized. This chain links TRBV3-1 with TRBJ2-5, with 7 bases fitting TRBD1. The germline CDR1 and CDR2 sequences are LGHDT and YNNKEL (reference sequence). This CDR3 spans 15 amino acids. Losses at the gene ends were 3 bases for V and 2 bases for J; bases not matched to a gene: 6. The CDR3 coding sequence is TGTGCCAGCAGCCAGACAGGGACGACACAAGAGACCCAGTACTTC. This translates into CASSQTGTTQETQYF.

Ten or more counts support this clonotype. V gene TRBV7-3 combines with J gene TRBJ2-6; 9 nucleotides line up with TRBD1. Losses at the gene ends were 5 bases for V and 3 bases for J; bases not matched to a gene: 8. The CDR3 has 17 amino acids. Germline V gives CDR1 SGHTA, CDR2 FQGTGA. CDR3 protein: CASSAPGQGDGANVLTF. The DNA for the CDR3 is TGTGCCAGCAGCGCTCCGGGACAGGGAGATGGGGCCAACGTCCTGACTTTC.

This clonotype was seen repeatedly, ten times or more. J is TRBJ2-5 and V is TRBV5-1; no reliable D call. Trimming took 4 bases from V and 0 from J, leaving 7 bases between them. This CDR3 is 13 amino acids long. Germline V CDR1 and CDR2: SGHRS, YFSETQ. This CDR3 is CASSGQDQETQYF. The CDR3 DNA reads TGCGCCAGCAGCGGTCAGGACCAAGAGACCCAGTACTTC.

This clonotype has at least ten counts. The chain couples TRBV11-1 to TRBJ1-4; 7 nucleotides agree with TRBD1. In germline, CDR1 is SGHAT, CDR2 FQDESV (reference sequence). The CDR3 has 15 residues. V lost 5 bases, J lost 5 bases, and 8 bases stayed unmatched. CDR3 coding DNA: TGTGCCAGCAGCCGGACAGGTACCATGAATGAAAAACTGTTTTTT. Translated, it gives CASSRTGTMNEKLFF.